Following are 31 T cell receptor beta chains from one sample sequenced in a study of T-cell memory formation after mild COVID-19. TCRdb used MiXCR to reprocess the 5' RACE reads, holding one entry per CDR3 protein. The table lists roughly 410,000 distinct CDR3 sequences, 20% to 30% of them singletons, with 8.8% in the top ten. The sample consisted of PBMCs or a T cell subset sorted from them (not recorded which). These receptors were obtained from an adult woman who had mild COVID-19 (a few samples of this study predate the infection). Cell type and time point are not known.

This clonotype has just one count. The chain joins TRBV11-2 to TRBJ1-1, with D perhaps TRBD1 (5 bases). The CDR3 runs 14 residues. Trimming pared 2 bases from V and 5 bases from J, leaving 12 bases between. Per the germline V gene, CDR1 is SGHAT and CDR2 is FQNNGV. DNA for the CDR3: TGTGCCAGCAGCTTATCTGGGGGATTAACTGAAGCTTTCTTT. Translated: CASSLSGGLTEAFF.

This clonotype was seen a few times. The chain employs TRBV5-5 and TRBJ2-3; D ambiguous. The V gene lost 5 bases and the J gene lost 0 bases, with 10 bases spanning the gap. The CDR3 has 14 amino acids. The germline gives CDR1 SGHKS, CDR2 YYEKEE (reference sequence). CDR3 nucleotide sequence: TGTGCCAGCAGTCGGACCGATAGCACAGATACGCAGTATTTT. Encoded protein: CASSRTDSTDTQYF.

This clonotype was seen repeatedly, ten times or more. The V and J genes are TRBV6-2 or TRBV6-3 and TRBJ2-1; 13 nucleotides agree with TRBD2. Trimming at V came to 0 bases and at J to 4 bases, leaving 3 bases not matched to a gene. Germline V gene data show CDR1 as MNHEY and CDR2 as SVGEGT. The CDR3 extends over 17 amino acids. As DNA, the CDR3 is TGTGCCAGCAGTTACTCGACTAGCGGGGGGAGTTACAATGAGCAGTTCTTC. Translation: CASSYSTSGGSYNEQFF.

The chain employs TRBV20-1 and TRBJ1-5, with 9 bases lining up with TRBD1. The CDR3 loop spans 13 amino acids. The V gene's germline CDR1 is DFQATT and CDR2 SNEGSKA (reference sequence). Unmatched junction bases numbered 4, after V lost 4 bases and J lost 6 bases. This CDR3 reads CSATQGAGQPQHF. The CDR3, as DNA: TGCAGTGCTACACAGGGGGCAGGTCAGCCCCAGCATTTT.

This chain uses TRBV7-6 with TRBJ1-1; D gene unclear. CDR1 and CDR2 (germline): SGHVS, FNYEAQ. The V end lost 5 bases, the J end lost 7 bases, and 20 bases lay between the germline ends. This CDR3 has 15 amino acids. DNA of the CDR3: TGTGCCAGCAGCCCAAGGGTTCCACCCGGCGGTGAAGCTTTCTTT. Protein product: CASSPRVPPGGEAFF.

This clonotype was found a few times. The chain joins TRBV12-3 or TRBV12-4 to TRBJ2-7; 9 nucleotides align to TRBD1. This CDR3 has 15 residues. The trim removed 5 bases at V and 3 bases at J, leaving 8 bases unmatched. The CDR3 here is CASSHSTGGGYEQYF. In nucleotides, the CDR3 is TGTGCCAGCAGTCACTCGACAGGGGGGGGCTACGAGCAGTACTTC.

The table lists this clonotype with a few counts. This chain uses TRBV20-1 with TRBJ2-3; D assignment may be TRBD1 or TRBD2 (6 bases each). V lost 0 bases and J 0 bases, leaving 10 bases between the germline ends. The CDR3 extends over 15 amino acids. The germline V gene has CDR1 DFQATT and CDR2 SNEGSKA (reference sequence). The CDR3 here is CSARDGGGSTDTQYF. CDR3 DNA: TGCAGTGCTAGAGATGGAGGGGGGAGCACAGATACGCAGTATTTT.

This clonotype was observed a handful of times. The rearrangement joins TRBV7-2 to TRBJ1-4; D remains unclear. This CDR3 has 13 residues. V was trimmed by 5 bases and J by 3 bases, leaving 7 bases between them. Per the germline V gene, CDR1 is SGHTA and CDR2 is FQGNSA. CDR3 DNA sequence: TGTGCCAGCAGCGGCGGGCCTAATGAAAAACTGTTTTTT. Protein: CASSGGPNEKLFF.

The gene calls are TRBV5-1 and TRBJ2-5, with D unclear. This CDR3 comprises 16 residues. Trimming cost V 4 bases and J 5 bases, with 21 bases left between them. Germline V gene lookup returns CDR1 SGHRS and CDR2 YFSETQ. The CDR3 DNA reads TGCGCCAGCAGCCCAACGCCAGGCGGCACCCGGGAGACCCAGTACTTC. Protein product: CASSPTPGGTRETQYF. Looking up the rest from reference TRBV5-1 and TRBJ2-5 gives the full variable domain: KAGVTQTPRYLIKTRGQQVTLSCSPISGHRSVSWYQQTPGQGLQFLFEYFSETQRNKGNFPGRFSGRQFSNSRSEMNVSTLELGDSALYLCASSPTPGGTRETQYFGPGTRLLVL.

This clonotype was counted between two and nine times. This chain joins TRBV12-3 or TRBV12-4 and TRBJ1-5, with D possibly TRBD1 on 6 matching bases. Trimming pared 0 bases from V and 6 bases from J, leaving 9 bases between. This CDR3 has 14 residues. The CDR3 coding sequence is TGTGCCAGCAGTTTAGCGATCAGGGGTCAGCCCCAGCATTTT. It codes for CASSLAIRGQPQHF.

This clonotype has a handful of counts. The chain employs TRBV12-3 or TRBV12-4 and TRBJ1-3, with D unclear. The CDR3 covers 15 residues. The ends were cut back, 0 bases at V and 3 bases at J, with 9 bases in the middle. CDR3 in DNA: TGTGCCAGCAGTTTAGCGCCGGTACTTGGAAACACCATATATTTT. Translation gives CASSLAPVLGNTIYF.

This clonotype appeared a few times. This chain's CDR3 is CSARDPENTIYF. CDR3 DNA sequence: TGCAGTGCTAGAGATCCGGAAAACACCATATATTTT. The V call is TRBV20-1, the J call TRBJ1-3; D remains ambiguous. The CDR3 covers 12 residues. With 0 bases removed from V and 6 bases from J, the gap between germline ends came to 6 bases. Germline V gene sequence: CDR1 DFQATT, CDR2 SNEGSKA (reference sequence).

This clonotype turned up a few times. The V call is TRBV9, the J call TRBJ1-2; 7 bases map to TRBD1. The CDR3 spans 13 residues. The ends lost 3 bases at V and 7 bases at J; junction bases unmatched: 6. Germline assignment: CDR1 SGDLS and CDR2 YYNGEE. The chain's CDR3 is CASSAGTAIGYTF. The DNA for the CDR3 is TGTGCCAGCAGCGCGGGGACAGCGATTGGCTACACCTTC.

For the CDR3, the DNA is TGCGCCAGCAGCCGGTTCGGTAGCGCGGACACCGGGGAGCTGTTTTTT. Translated: CASSRFGSADTGELFF. The chain couples TRBV4-1 to TRBJ2-2; D possibly corresponds to TRBD2 (5 bases). Germline V lookup: CDR1 MGHRA, CDR2 YSYEKL. The CDR3 covers 16 residues. V gave up 4 bases and J gave up 3 bases, with 15 bases separating them.

This chain links TRBV5-1 with TRBJ1-1, with 11 bases matching TRBD1. Germline values: CDR1 SGHRS, CDR2 YFSETQ. Germline trimming cut 2 bases from V and 7 bases from J; bases unmatched to any gene: 7. The CDR3 loop spans 15 amino acids. The CDR3 is CASSFGTGGNGEAFF. CDR3 DNA sequence: TGCGCCAGCAGCTTTGGGACAGGGGGAAACGGTGAAGCTTTCTTT.

This chain uses TRBV11-2 with TRBJ1-3; D is unclear. The CDR3 extends over 16 amino acids. Germline V gene data show CDR1 as SGHAT and CDR2 as FQNNGV. V dropped 5 bases and J dropped 4 bases, with 18 bases sitting between them. The DNA for the CDR3 is TGTGCCAGCAGCCCAGACCGGTTCATTACCGGAAACACCATATATTTT. Translation: CASSPDRFITGNTIYF.

The CDR3 loop reads CASSYNRGSPYGYTF. CDR3 nucleotide sequence: TGTGCCAGCAGCTACAACAGGGGGTCCCCCTATGGCTACACCTTC. The chain has TRBV5-5 and TRBJ1-2; 8 nucleotides match TRBD1. The CDR3 totals 15 residues. Germline CDR1 reads SGHKS; CDR2 reads YYEKEE (reference sequence). The V and J ends lost 3 bases and 4 bases, in that order; junction bases with no gene match: 8.

The chain recombines TRBV5-1 with TRBJ2-1; a possible D gene is TRBD2 (5 bases). The V end was cut by 3 bases, the J end by 10 bases, with 14 bases between. Looked up from germline, CDR1 is SGHRS and CDR2 is YFSETQ. The CDR3 totals 13 residues. The CDR3 loop is CASSSESGNEQFF. The CDR3 DNA follows: TGCGCCAGCAGCTCCGAATCGGGAAACGAGCAGTTCTTC.

This clonotype was recorded a few times. The chain couples TRBV5-6 to TRBJ2-1, with TRBD2 identical over 9 bases. The length of the CDR3 is 15 residues. After removal of 5 bases from V and 4 bases from J, the junction contained 7 bases not matched to a gene. Germline CDR1 is SGHDT and CDR2 is YYEEEE. The CDR3 DNA follows: TGTGCCAGCAGACACCGACTAGCGGATTACAATGAGCAGTTCTTC. This encodes CASRHRLADYNEQFF.

The chain employs TRBV7-9 and TRBJ2-7; the match to TRBD1 covers 9 bases. The germline V gene encodes CDR1 SEHNR and CDR2 FQNEAQ (reference sequence). CDR3 size: 15 residues. The V segment lost 4 bases and the J segment 6 bases; nucleotides outside the gene matches: 10. The CDR3 DNA reads TGTGCCAGCAGCTCGGGACAGGGCCAGCTCATCGAGCAGTACTTC. It codes for CASSSGQGQLIEQYF. Filled out from reference TRBV7-9 and TRBJ2-7, the complete variable domain reads DTGVSQNPRHKITKRGQNVTFRCDPISEHNRLYWYRQTLGQGPEFLTYFQNEAQLEKSRLLSDRFSAERPKGSFSTLEIQRTEQGDSAMYLCASSSGQGQLIEQYFGPGTRLTVT.

This clonotype was counted a few times. The chain joins TRBV24-1 to TRBJ2-5; 9 bases fit TRBD1. Germline V gene sequence: CDR1 KGHDR, CDR2 SFDVKD. V was clipped by 3 bases and J by 2 bases; unmatched bases: 0. The CDR3 runs to 14 residues. CDR3 amino acids: CATSDGQGQETQYF. CDR3 nucleotides: TGTGCCACCAGTGATGGACAGGGGCAAGAGACCCAGTACTTC.

The CDR3 protein is CATSRGTGGSYEQYF. The CDR3 region has the DNA TGTGCCACCAGCCGCGGGACAGGGGGCAGCTACGAGCAGTACTTC. V and J are TRBV15 and TRBJ2-7, with 12 bases lining up with TRBD1. The V gene's germline CDR1 is LNHNV and CDR2 YYDKDF (reference sequence). The CDR3 has 15 residues. V shed 5 bases, J shed 3 bases, and the junction held 5 bases outside the gene matches.

This clonotype was observed a handful of times. This chain joins TRBV5-1 and TRBJ1-5; 8 bases match TRBD1. V was pared by 5 bases and J by 7 bases, with 11 bases of the junction left unmatched. Per the germline V gene, CDR1 is SGHRS and CDR2 is YFSETQ. This CDR3 spans 15 amino acids. DNA for the CDR3: TGCGCCAGCAGTAAGACAGGGGAGAGAAACCAGCCCCAGCATTTT. Residues: CASSKTGERNQPQHF.

This rearrangement joins TRBV7-2 to TRBJ1-1, with D possibly matching TRBD1 (5 bases). The CDR3 has 15 residues. CDR1 and CDR2 (germline): SGHTA, FQGNSA. Trimming removed 5 bases from V and 0 bases from J, with 13 bases in between. This chain's CDR3 is CASSPGWGVNTEAFF. The CDR3 DNA follows: TGTGCCAGCAGCCCGGGTTGGGGGGTGAACACTGAAGCTTTCTTT.

The rearrangement joins TRBV9 to TRBJ2-3; D ambiguous. The germline V gene encodes CDR1 SGDLS and CDR2 YYNGEE. The length of the CDR3 is 15 residues. The V and J ends lost 3 bases and 2 bases respectively, with 13 bases between them. The CDR3 spells CASSETGTLTDTQYF. For the CDR3, the DNA is TGTGCCAGCAGCGAGACGGGCACCCTCACAGATACGCAGTATTTT.

This clonotype was counted only a few times. The chain employs TRBV20-1 and TRBJ2-1; TRBD2 might be the D (5 bases). Between the trimmed V and J ends, which lost 6 bases and 0 bases, there was a span of 12 bases. The CDR3 consists of 14 residues. Looked up from germline, CDR1 is DFQATT and CDR2 is SNEGSKA (reference sequence). CDR3 loop: CSATDWSSYNEQFF. Here the CDR3 DNA reads TGCAGTGCAACGGACTGGAGCTCCTACAATGAGCAGTTCTTC.

This clonotype has a single count. J is TRBJ2-4 and V is TRBV7-9; no clear D gene. This CDR3 has 15 amino acids. Germline V gene lookup returns CDR1 SEHNR and CDR2 FQNEAQ (reference sequence). Trimming left V 1 base short and J 0 bases short, with 7 bases between. The CDR3 DNA reads TGTGCCAGCAGCTTAGAAGGTCTAGCCAAAAACATTCAGTACTTC. Translation: CASSLEGLAKNIQYF.

The chain recombines TRBV6-6 with TRBJ1-2; D might be TRBD1 (5 bases). The germline CDR1 and CDR2 sequences are MNHNY and SVGAGI (reference sequence). Trimming removed 6 bases at V and 5 bases at J, with 19 bases between. The CDR3 runs 15 residues. DNA for the CDR3: TGTGCCAGCAGCCGGACCCGGGGGGTTATTTATGGCTACACCTTC. Translating it yields CASSRTRGVIYGYTF.

This clonotype occurred a few times. The V and J genes are TRBV30 and TRBJ1-2, with D hard to call. Trimming left V 2 bases short and J 7 bases short, with 14 bases between. CDR1 is GTSNPN and CDR2 is SVGIG in the germline V gene (reference sequence). The length of the CDR3 is 13 residues. The CDR3 DNA reads as TGTGCCTGGAGTATGACGGTCTCTCGTGGCTACACCTTC. Translation: CAWSMTVSRGYTF.

This clonotype has more than one count but fewer than ten. V and J are TRBV24-1 and TRBJ2-1; D gene unclear. There are 14 residues in the CDR3. V gave up 5 bases and J gave up 0 bases, with 7 bases separating them. Germline V CDR1 and CDR2: KGHDR, SFDVKD. The CDR3 is CATSGSYSYNEQFF. In DNA, the CDR3 is TGTGCCACCAGTGGGTCCTACTCCTACAATGAGCAGTTCTTC.

This clonotype occurred a few times. This sequence joins TRBV20-1 and TRBJ1-5, with D unresolved. V dropped 6 bases and J dropped 2 bases, with 11 bases sitting between them. Germline loops: CDR1 DFQATT, CDR2 SNEGSKA (reference sequence). This CDR3 has 13 residues. The CDR3 sequence is CSAPGPGNQPQHF. Written as DNA, the CDR3 is TGCAGTGCCCCTGGCCCCGGCAATCAGCCCCAGCATTTT.